This T cell receptor beta chain appears in the sequencing data of a study of human T cells and chemical hapten exposure. Study summary: TCR yields differed between samples (mainly from small differences in pooled library volume).

Separate cDNA molecules received unique molecular identifiers, which the library attached to them. Source study methods: The number of TCRs in each sample had a median of about 100,000 and spanned about 20,000 to 690,600. TCRdb used MiXCR to reprocess the 5' RACE reads, holding one entry per CDR3 protein. It is TCRdb's table, rather than the study itself, that gives the V and J calls and clone size. In the table there are around 100,000 distinct CDR3 sequences, approximately 20% of which are singletons. Germline CDR1 reads MNHNS; CDR2 reads SASEGT. V gave up 7 bases and J gave up 4 bases, with 16 bases separating them. The CDR3 is 14 amino acids. Notes on the study in general: DPC sensitization did not alter TCRs above 1 in 1000 frequency.

In the case of this clonotype: Its antigen is not identified.

The template was total RNA from unfractionated whole blood. This sequence was found in a human donor in good health. The chain links TRBV6-1 to TRBJ1-2; TRBD1 might be the D (5 bases). The CDR3 loop reads CASNSGRASYGYTF. CDR3 DNA sequence: TGTGCCAGCAATTCAGGGAGGGCCTCCTATGGCTACACCTTC.